This is a list of T cell receptor beta chains from one sample in a study of cytomegalovirus exposure and HLA in healthy donors. Method: immunoSEQ multiplex PCR; TCRdb's copy keeps in-frame clones and lacks some. The sample includes roughly 190,000 clones, just under 75% seen only once; the top ten take about 3.1%. The specimen was PBMCs. These receptors were collected from a woman younger than 45 in good health and CMV-seropositive. Both conserved end residues are part of each CDR3. The D gene is left open where the match is weak. Not every row has a clone size; where given, it reads once, few, many or a size class.

NA	TRBV14	TRBJ1-3	NA	15	CASRRRGTSGNTIYF	TGTGCCAGCCGACGAAGGGGGACCTCTGGAAACACCATATATTTT
NA	TRBV29-1	TRBJ2-5	NA	13	CSLLGGGEETQYF	TGCAGCCTATTAGGTGGAGGGGAGGAGACCCAGTACTTC
NA	TRBV28	TRBJ1-5	TRBD1	14	CASSWDRGIQPQHF	TGTGCCAGCAGTTGGGACAGGGGGATTCAGCCCCAGCATTTT
NA	TRBV2	TRBJ2-6	TRBD1	16	CATIRDRVSGANVLTF	TGTGCCACCATCCGGGACAGGGTCTCTGGGGCCAACGTCCTGACTTTC
NA	TRBV19	TRBJ2-7	TRBD1	14	CASSTGTVSYEQYF	TGTGCCAGTAGTACGGGGACAGTCTCCTACGAGCAGTACTTC
once	TRBV7-9	TRBJ2-7	TRBD1	16	CASSPYGQGRPYEQYF	TGTGCCAGCAGCCCATATGGACAGGGTCGTCCCTACGAGCAGTACTTC
NA	TRBV2	TRBJ2-5	TRBD2	14	CASSGGRAWETQYF	TGTGCCAGCAGCGGCGGGAGGGCCTGGGAGACCCAGTACTTC
NA	TRBV7-6	TRBJ2-7	NA	13	CASSPRDNYEQYF	TGTGCCAGCAGCCCCAGGGACAACTACGAGCAGTACTTC
once	TRBV28	TRBJ1-3	NA	13	CASTPPGGNTIYF	TGTGCCAGCACCCCCCCGGGGGGAAACACCATATATTTT
NA	TRBV4-1	TRBJ2-1	NA	13	CASSQPRVGEQFF	TGCGCCAGCAGCCAACCGCGGGTCGGCGAGCAGTTCTTC
NA	TRBV19	TRBJ1-2	TRBD1	13	CASSIQTGNGYTF	TGTGCCAGTAGTATTCAGACAGGGAATGGCTACACCTTC
NA	TRBV11-3	TRBJ2-2	NA	14	CASSARQTTGELFF	TGTGCCAGCAGCGCCCGACAGACCACCGGGGAGCTGTTTTTT
NA	TRBV2	TRBJ2-7	TRBD1	13	CASRVTGPYEQYF	TGTGCCAGCAGAGTGACAGGGCCCTACGAGCAGTACTTC
NA	TRBV10-1	TRBJ2-5	TRBD1	13	CASSGGTGETQYF	TGCGCCAGCAGTGGGGGGACAGGAGAGACCCAGTACTTC
NA	TRBV6-1	TRBJ2-7	TRBD1	14	CASSEWTGGYEQYF	TGTGCCAGCAGTGAATGGACAGGGGGCTACGAGCAGTACTTC
NA	TRBV4-1	TRBJ2-7	NA	13	CVSSQGNTYEQYF	TGCGTCAGCAGCCAAGGCAACACCTACGAGCAGTACTTC
NA	TRBV28	TRBJ1-1	NA	15	CASSLGLRGAKEAFF	TGTGCCAGCAGTTTGGGCCTGCGGGGGGCTAAAGAAGCTTTCTTT
NA	TRBV27	TRBJ2-1	NA	12	CASSFGPGKQFF	TGTGCCAGCAGTTTTGGTCCAGGAAAGCAGTTCTTC
NA	TRBV5-1	TRBJ1-1	NA	16	CASSPARGSTYTEAFF	TGCGCCAGCAGCCCGGCTAGGGGCTCGACGTACACTGAAGCTTTCTTT
NA	TRBV11-2	TRBJ2-7	NA	15	CASSLEFVGAYEQYF	TGTGCCAGCAGCTTAGAATTTGTCGGAGCCTACGAGCAGTACTTC
NA	TRBV9	TRBJ1-5	TRBD1	15	CASSGSDRAGQPQHF	TGTGCCAGCAGCGGCTCAGACAGGGCAGGTCAGCCCCAGCATTTT
NA	TRBV5-5	TRBJ2-7	NA	12	CASSPTSTEQYF	TGTGCCAGCAGCCCAACTAGCACCGAGCAGTACTTC
NA	TRBV6-1	TRBJ1-2	TRBD1	13	CASTLGQGVGYTF	TGTGCCAGCACCTTGGGACAGGGAGTTGGCTACACCTTC
NA	TRBV4-1	TRBJ2-1	TRBD2	17	CASSQFPRTSGYNEQFF	TGCGCCAGCAGCCAATTTCCACGGACTAGCGGATACAATGAGCAGTTCTTC
NA	TRBV11-2	TRBJ2-7	NA	12	CASSLVLGEQYF	TGTGCCAGCAGCTTAGTCCTAGGCGAGCAGTACTTC
NA	TRBV6-5	TRBJ2-2	NA	15	CASSSLIANTGELFF	TGTGCCAGCAGTTCGTTAATCGCGAACACCGGGGAGCTGTTTTTT
NA	TRBV28	TRBJ1-1	NA	16	CASSPRWGGVEEGAFF	TGTGCCAGCAGCCCCCGATGGGGGGGTGTGGAGGAAGGAGCTTTCTTT
NA	TRBV11-2	TRBJ2-3	NA	16	CASSLDKRETADTQYF	TGTGCCAGCAGCTTAGATAAGAGGGAGACCGCAGATACGCAGTATTTT
NA	TRBV6-5	TRBJ2-2	NA	15	CASSYDRTNTGELFF	TGTGCCAGCAGTTACGACAGGACGAACACCGGGGAGCTGTTTTTT
few	TRBV5-4	TRBJ2-6	NA	16	CASSLVGQPGANVLTF	TGTGCCAGCAGCTTGGTGGGCCAACCTGGGGCCAACGTCCTGACTTTC
NA	TRBV5-6	TRBJ1-1	NA	15	CASRGGPTQNTEAFF	TGTGCCAGCAGGGGGGGACCCACCCAGAACACTGAAGCTTTCTTT
NA	TRBV9	TRBJ2-1	TRBD2	16	CASSVELREPTGEQFF	TGTGCCAGCAGCGTAGAATTGCGGGAGCCCACGGGGGAGCAGTTCTTC
NA	TRBV28	TRBJ1-1	NA	16	CASSLGGAGLNTEAFF	TGTGCCAGCAGTTTGGGGGGTGCAGGGTTGAACACTGAAGCTTTCTTT
NA	TRBV6-1	TRBJ1-3	NA	14	CASSGRGGWNTIYF	TGTGCCAGCAGTGGAAGGGGGGGTTGGAACACCATATATTTT
NA	TRBV7-9	TRBJ1-5	TRBD1	15	CASSPGQGANQPQHF	TGTGCCAGCAGCCCGGGACAGGGGGCAAATCAGCCCCAGCATTTT
NA	TRBV2	TRBJ1-5	NA	15	CASRHPDYSNQPQHF	TGTGCCAGCAGACACCCCGATTATAGCAATCAGCCCCAGCATTTT
NA	TRBV19	TRBJ1-3	NA	13	CATSEGTGNTIYF	TGTGCAACGTCGGAGGGTACTGGAAACACCATATATTTT
NA	TRBV29-1	TRBJ1-1	NA	10	CSGGGSEAFF	TGCTCCGGGGGGGGGTCTGAAGCTTTCTTT